Presented here are 23 T cell receptor beta chains from one specimen sequenced in a study of beta chain features in type 1 diabetes. Expressed TCRB transcripts were sequenced after all isolated RNA was converted to cDNA. The assay was immunoSEQ multiplex PCR, and TCRdb's table has in-frame clones only and misses some. The data contain around 500,000 clones, about an eighth of them singletons. What was sequenced was naive CD4+ T cells from blood. Receptors were obtained from a woman aged 18-29 years in good health.

This clone came up a few times. The chain links TRBV7-2 to TRBJ2-6, with a possible D match to TRBD1 (5 bases). This CDR3 has 17 residues. Germline V gene sequence: CDR1 SGHTA, CDR2 FQGNSA. V dropped 5 bases and J dropped 2 bases, with 16 bases sitting between them. In DNA, the CDR3 is TGTGCCAGCAGCATCAGAGGTTCAGGGACTGGGGCCAACGTCCTGACTTTC. Translation: CASSIRGSGTGANVLTF.

The chain is built from TRBV5-4 and TRBJ2-2; perhaps TRBD2 as D (6 bases). The length of the CDR3 is 16 residues. The germline V gene has CDR1 SGHNT and CDR2 YYREEE (reference sequence). The V gene lost 0 bases and the J gene lost 6 bases, with 15 bases spanning the gap. The CDR3 DNA is TGTGCCAGCAGCTTGGCTACGGGGGAAGCGGCCGGGGAGCTGTTTTTT. This codes for CASSLATGEAAGELFF.

The genes are TRBV15 and TRBJ2-3; maybe TRBD1 (6 bases). V was shortened by 1 base and J by 1 base, with 15 bases between the two germline ends. The CDR3 contains 17 residues. The germline V gene has CDR1 LNHNV and CDR2 YYDKDF (reference sequence). The CDR3 region has the DNA TGTGCCACCAGCAGAGCTGGGGGCCCGCCTGGCACAGATACGCAGTATTTT. Residues: CATSRAGGPPGTDTQYF.

The chain employs TRBV4-3 and TRBJ2-4; a weak D match, TRBD2 (5 bases). The CDR3 covers 17 residues. Germline values: CDR1 LGHNA, CDR2 YSLEER. Trimming pared 4 bases from V and 0 bases from J, leaving 16 bases between. This CDR3 is CASSPGVANLAKNIQYF. The CDR3 DNA sequence: TGCGCCAGCAGCCCTGGGGTAGCGAACCTAGCCAAAAACATTCAGTACTTC.

The chain couples TRBV28 to TRBJ2-5, with a possible D match to TRBD1 (6 bases). Per germline, CDR1 MDHEN and CDR2 SYDVKM. CDR3 size: 11 residues. The V gene lost 8 bases and the J gene lost 7 bases, with 11 bases spanning the gap. Written as DNA, the CDR3 is TGTGCCAGCCAGGGGCAACCGACCCAGTACTTC. It yields the protein CASQGQPTQYF.

There are many counts of this clone. The chain links TRBV7-9 to TRBJ2-7, with TRBD1 as a possible D gene (5 bases). The germline V gene has CDR1 SEHNR and CDR2 FQNEAQ (reference sequence). The V end was cut by 4 bases, the J end by 3 bases, with 7 bases between. The CDR3 loop spans 12 amino acids. This CDR3 is CASSYQGYEQYV. DNA for the CDR3: TGTGCCAGCAGCTATCAGGGCTACGAGCAGTACGTC.

This clone was seen a few times. Other DNA sequences of this sample code for an identical CDR3. The V gene is TRBV30, the J gene TRBJ2-3; D call uncertain. Germline V gene data show CDR1 as GTSNPN and CDR2 as SVGIG (reference sequence). Trimming took off 5 bases at V and 1 base at J, with 7 bases between the two ends. The CDR3 is 12 residues long. The CDR3 bases are TGTGCCTGGCGGGTAGGCACAGATACGCAGTATTTT. Translating gives CAWRVGTDTQYF. Full variable domain (remainder filled in from reference TRBV30 and TRBJ2-3): SQTIHQWPATLVQPVGSPLSLECTVEGTSNPNLYWYRQAAGRGLQLLFYSVGIGQISSEVPQNLSASRPQDRQFILSSKKLLLSDSGFYLCAWRVGTDTQYFGPGTRLTVL.

The rearrangement links TRBV6-6 to TRBJ2-3; 7 bases map to TRBD1. The CDR3 totals 15 residues. V lost 4 bases and J lost 6; bases outside the gene matches: 10. CDR1 and CDR2 (germline): MNHNY, SVGAGI (reference sequence). This CDR3 reads CASSWTSGGMDTQYF. For the CDR3, the DNA is TGTGCCAGCAGTTGGACTTCAGGGGGTATGGATACGCAGTATTTT.

This clone was seen a few times. The V and J genes are TRBV20-1 and TRBJ2-5; unclear D gene. The ends were cut back, 6 bases at V and 2 bases at J, with 7 bases in the middle. Per the germline V gene, CDR1 is DFQATT and CDR2 is SNEGSKA (reference sequence). The CDR3 runs to 11 residues. This CDR3 is CSAPSQETQYF. For the CDR3, the DNA is TGCAGTGCCCCGTCGCAAGAGACCCAGTACTTC.

The chain carries TRBV23-1 and TRBJ2-4; no reliable D call. TRBV23-1 is an ORF for which the function is uncertain. The CDR3 spans 15 residues. V was pared by 3 bases and J by 7 bases, with 16 bases between. DNA of the CDR3: TGCGCCAGCAGTCATGCGACACCCTGCGGCAACATTCAGTACTTC. Translating it yields CASSHATPCGNIQYF.

The CDR3 DNA follows: TGTGCCAGCAGCTCCTCCAGACAGGTCAGGCCGCTCCTCCACTTT. It specifies CASSSSRQVRPLLHF. The V gene is TRBV7-9, the J gene TRBJ1-6; possible D gene TRBD1, 6 bases. V shed 4 bases and J shed 15 bases, with 22 bases lying between them. Per germline, CDR1 SEHNR and CDR2 FQNEAQ (reference sequence). The CDR3 extends over 15 amino acids. The entire variable domain, with the rest obtained from reference TRBV7-9 and TRBJ1-6, is as follows: DTGVSQNPRHKITKRGQNVTFRCDPISEHNRLYWYRQTLGQGPEFLTYFQNEAQLEKSRLLSDRFSAERPKGSFSTLEIQRTEQGDSAMYLCASSSSRQVRPLLHFGNGTRLTVT.

This clone was picked up a small number of times. The chain recombines TRBV6-5 with TRBJ2-1; tentative D call: TRBD2 (5 bases). CDR3 size: 14 residues. Germline V gives CDR1 MNHEY, CDR2 SVGAGI. Deletions cut 6 bases from V and 8 bases from J, with 17 bases between. This CDR3 reads CASSSPYAGDEQFF. The CDR3 region has the DNA TGTGCCAGCAGCTCGCCCTATGCCGGGGATGAGCAGTTCTTC.

Only a few counts were recorded for this clone. The rearrangement uses TRBV7-8 and TRBJ2-1; D may be TRBD1 (5 bases). Germline CDR1 reads SGHVS; CDR2 reads FQNEAQ. The V end lost 4 bases, the J end lost 3 bases, and 16 bases lay between the germline ends. The CDR3 runs 16 residues. CDR3 sequence reads: CASSSRRTRFYNEQFF. The CDR3 DNA is TGTGCCAGCAGCTCCCGTAGGACAAGGTTCTACAATGAGCAGTTCTTC. Together with reference TRBV7-8 and TRBJ2-1, the CDR3 gives the full variable domain: GAGVSQSPRYKVAKRGQDVALRCDPISGHVSLFWYQQALGQGPEFLTYFQNEAQLDKSGLPSDRFFAERPEGSVSTLKIQRTQQEDSAVYLCASSSRRTRFYNEQFFGPGTRLTVL.

This rearrangement joins TRBV6-5 to TRBJ2-7, with TRBD1 as a possible D gene (6 bases). Germline CDR1 is MNHEY and CDR2 is SVGAGI. V was shortened by 5 bases and J by 3 bases, with 14 bases between the two germline ends. The CDR3 has 14 residues. The CDR3 nucleotides read TGTGCCAGCAGTAAGGACAGCGGACGCTACGAGCAGTACTTC. It specifies CASSKDSGRYEQYF.

The chain is built from TRBV7-9 and TRBJ2-3; D might be TRBD1 (6 bases). This CDR3 comprises 15 residues. The V gene's germline CDR1 is SEHNR and CDR2 FQNEAQ (reference sequence). The ends were cut back, 8 bases at V and 0 bases at J, with 15 bases in the middle. This CDR3 reads CASARDTISTDTQYF. CDR3 coding DNA: TGTGCCAGCGCGAGGGACACTATCAGCACAGATACGCAGTATTTT.

In this sample, this clone turned up a few times. The genes are TRBV18 and TRBJ2-1, with a possible D match to TRBD2 (6 bases). Germline lookup yields CDR1 KGHSH and CDR2 LQKENI. CDR3 length equals 14 residues. V lost 3 bases, J lost 5 bases, and 11 bases lay in between. This CDR3 reads CASSPASVDNEQFF. CDR3 bases: TGTGCCAGCTCACCGGCTAGCGTGGACAATGAGCAGTTCTTC.

This clone was counted between two and nine times. V and J are TRBV9 and TRBJ1-2, with D possibly being TRBD1 (6 bases). The CDR3 loop spans 17 amino acids. CDR1 SGDLS and CDR2 YYNGEE come from the germline V gene. Trimming stripped 3 bases from V and 4 bases from J, with 22 bases between. The CDR3 coding sequence is TGTGCCAGCAGCGCCCGGGACAAGAGGCATTTAGGCTATGGCTACACCTTC. As protein: CASSARDKRHLGYGYTF.

The chain combines TRBV14 with TRBJ2-6; D gene unclear. This CDR3 region has 16 residues. The germline V gene encodes CDR1 SGHDN and CDR2 FVKESK. V lost 1 base and J lost 2, with 9 bases in between. CDR3 DNA: TGTGCCAGCAGCCAAGGGCTAGTGACTGGGGCCAACGTCCTGACTTTC. Translated, it gives CASSQGLVTGANVLTF.

This chain connects TRBV4-1 to TRBJ1-6; TRBD1 aligns across 9 bases. With 4 bases clipped from V and 5 bases from J, the junction kept 6 bases outside the gene matches. CDR3 size: 16 residues. In germline, CDR1 is MGHRA, CDR2 YSYEKL. CDR3 sequence (DNA): TGCGCCAGCAGCCCCCGGGGGACAGGGAATAATTCACCCCTCCACTTT. It is translated as CASSPRGTGNNSPLHF.

This clone was observed a few times. V gene TRBV15 combines with J gene TRBJ2-5; tentatively, D is TRBD1 or TRBD2 (5 bases each). The CDR3 runs to 14 residues. Germline V gives CDR1 LNHNV, CDR2 YYDKDF (reference sequence). V gave up 1 base and J gave up 4 bases, with 10 bases separating them. The CDR3 loop is CATSRGPGPETQYF. CDR3 bases: TGTGCCACCAGCAGAGGACCGGGACCAGAGACCCAGTACTTC.

The CDR3 loop reads CASSLDPRGRRERGEQFF. DNA of the CDR3: TGCGCCAGCAGCTTAGATCCCCGCGGCCGGAGGGAGAGAGGGGAGCAGTTCTTC. V gene TRBV5-1 combines with J gene TRBJ2-1; tentative D call: TRBD2 (6 bases). This CDR3 region has 18 residues. The V end lost 2 bases, the J end lost 10 bases, and 28 bases lay between the germline ends. Germline V gene sequence: CDR1 SGHRS, CDR2 YFSETQ.

The chain is built from TRBV6-6 and TRBJ1-2, with TRBD1 as a possible D gene (5 bases). Deletions cut 9 bases from V and 8 bases from J, with 25 bases between. Germline V gene lookup returns CDR1 MNHNY and CDR2 SVGAGI (reference sequence). This CDR3 region has 15 residues. Written as DNA, the CDR3 is TGTGCCAGGCTGGGGCGAATAATGAATCTTCAGGGCTACACCTTC. Its translation: CARLGRIMNLQGYTF.

The chain combines TRBV13 with TRBJ2-3; 12 bases line up with TRBD2. The CDR3 contains 12 residues. J gave up 15 bases and V 5 bases, and 6 bases lay outside the gene matches. Germline V gene sequence: CDR1 PRHDT, CDR2 FYEKMQ (reference sequence). Here the CDR3 reads CASSRGLAGIYF. CDR3 coding DNA: TGTGCCAGCAGCCGAGGACTAGCGGGGATATATTTT. Full variable domain (outside the CDR3, taken from reference TRBV13 and TRBJ2-3): AAGVIQSPRHLIKEKRETATLKCYPIPRHDTVYWYQQGPGQDPQFLISFYEKMQSDKGSIPDRFSAQQFSDYHSELNMSSLELGDSALYFCASSRGLAGIYFGPGTRLTVL.